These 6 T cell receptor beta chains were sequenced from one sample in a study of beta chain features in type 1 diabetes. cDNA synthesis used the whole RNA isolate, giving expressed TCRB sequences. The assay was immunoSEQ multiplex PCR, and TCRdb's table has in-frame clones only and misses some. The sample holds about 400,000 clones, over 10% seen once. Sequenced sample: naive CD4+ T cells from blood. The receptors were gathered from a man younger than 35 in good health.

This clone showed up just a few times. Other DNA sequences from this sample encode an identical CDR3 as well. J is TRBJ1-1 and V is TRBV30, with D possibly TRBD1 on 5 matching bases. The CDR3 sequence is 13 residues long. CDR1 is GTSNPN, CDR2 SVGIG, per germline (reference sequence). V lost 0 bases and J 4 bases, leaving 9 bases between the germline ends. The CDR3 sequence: CAWSVRGITEAFF. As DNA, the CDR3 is TGTGCCTGGAGTGTGCGGGGGATCACTGAAGCTTTCTTT. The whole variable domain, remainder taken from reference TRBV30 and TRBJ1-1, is SQTIHQWPATLVQPVGSPLSLECTVEGTSNPNLYWYRQAAGRGLQLLFYSVGIGQISSEVPQNLSASRPQDRQFILSSKKLLLSDSGFYLCAWSVRGITEAFFGQGTRLTVV.

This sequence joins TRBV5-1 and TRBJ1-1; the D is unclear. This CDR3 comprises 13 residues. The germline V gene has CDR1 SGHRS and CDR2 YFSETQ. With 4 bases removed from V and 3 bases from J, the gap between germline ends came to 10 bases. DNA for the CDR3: TGCGCCAGCAGCCCCGGTATGGACACTGAAGCTTTCTTT. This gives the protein CASSPGMDTEAFF.

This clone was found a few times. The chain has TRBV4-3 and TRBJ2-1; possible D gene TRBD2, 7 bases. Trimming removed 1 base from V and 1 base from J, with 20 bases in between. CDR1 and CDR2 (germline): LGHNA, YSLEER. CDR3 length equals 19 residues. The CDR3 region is CASSQVWGGYSPSYNEQFF. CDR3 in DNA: TGCGCCAGCAGCCAAGTATGGGGGGGCTATAGCCCTTCCTACAATGAGCAGTTCTTC.

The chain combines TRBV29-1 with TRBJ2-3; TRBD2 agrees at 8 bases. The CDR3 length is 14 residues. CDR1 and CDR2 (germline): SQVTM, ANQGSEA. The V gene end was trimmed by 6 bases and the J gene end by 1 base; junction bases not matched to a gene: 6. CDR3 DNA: TGCAGCGTCACACGGGGGGGAGGCACAGATACGCAGTATTTT. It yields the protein CSVTRGGGTDTQYF.

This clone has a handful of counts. CDR3 coding DNA: TGTGCCAGCAGCTTAGCAGGGGCCGAGACCCAGTACTTC. This gives the protein CASSLAGAETQYF. V is TRBV7-2 and J is TRBJ2-5; possibly TRBD1 for D (5 bases). The germline gives CDR1 SGHTA, CDR2 FQGNSA. The CDR3 runs to 13 residues. V lost 0 bases and J 5 bases, leaving 7 bases between the germline ends.

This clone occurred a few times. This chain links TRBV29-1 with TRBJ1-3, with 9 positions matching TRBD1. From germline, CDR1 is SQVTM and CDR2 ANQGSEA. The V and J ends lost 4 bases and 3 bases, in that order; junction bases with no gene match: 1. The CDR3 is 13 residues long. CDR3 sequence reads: CSVGGQGGNTIYF. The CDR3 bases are TGCAGCGTTGGGGGACAGGGTGGAAACACCATATATTTT.